This record looks at one TCR beta chain sequence and its context. Its target is unknown. The data were produced by immunoSEQ multiplex PCR, yet TCRdb's version contains in-frame clones alone and is incomplete. Of 2 million to 2.5 million clones detected, under 95% appear once; the ten largest clones hold approximately 0.4%. Among the donors, all were Caucasian adults who lived in Nashville, Tennessee. The data originate from a study of shared clonotypes between healthy human individuals. Study-wide points: In general, naive subsets displayed greater estimated richness than memory subsets did. Donor scarcity curtailed the genetic and exposure-history diversity represented herein.

This receptor was obtained from a young man in good health. Some clones in this sample may be carry-over from other donors' samples. Sequenced: naive CD4+ T cells from PBMCs. Documented subset: CD45RA+ positively selected.

CDR3 DNA sequence: TGTGCCAGCTCCTTGGGGGGACCGACCGTTTACGAGCAGTACTTC. This encodes CASSLGGPTVYEQYF. The chain employs TRBV28 and TRBJ2-7; D perhaps matches TRBD2 (6 bases). The CDR3 is 15 residues long. Looked up from germline, CDR1 is MDHEN and CDR2 is SYDVKM. V was clipped by 8 bases and J by 4 bases, with 21 bases between them.